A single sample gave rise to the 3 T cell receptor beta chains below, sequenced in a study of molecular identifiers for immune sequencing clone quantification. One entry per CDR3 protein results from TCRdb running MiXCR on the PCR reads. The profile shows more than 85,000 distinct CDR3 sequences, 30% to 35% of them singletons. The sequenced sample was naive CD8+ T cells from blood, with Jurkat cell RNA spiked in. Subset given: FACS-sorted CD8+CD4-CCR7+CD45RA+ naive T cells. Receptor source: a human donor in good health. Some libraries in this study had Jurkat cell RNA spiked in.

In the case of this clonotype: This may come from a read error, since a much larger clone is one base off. CDR3 region: CASGLGGGLFETQYF. CDR3 DNA: TGTGCCAGCGGCTTAGGAGGGGGGCTCTTTGAGACCCAGTACTTC. V is TRBV7-3 and J is TRBJ2-5; D tentatively reads TRBD1 or TRBD2 (6 bases each). Germline loops: CDR1 SGHTA, CDR2 FQGTGA. CDR3 length equals 15 residues. Full variable domain (missing parts from reference TRBV7-3 and TRBJ2-5): GAGVSQTPSNKVTEKGKYVELRCDPISGHTALYWYRQSLGQGPEFLIYFQGTGAADDSGLPNDRFFAVRPEGSVSTLKIQRTERGDSAVYLCASGLGGGLFETQYFGPGTRLLVL.

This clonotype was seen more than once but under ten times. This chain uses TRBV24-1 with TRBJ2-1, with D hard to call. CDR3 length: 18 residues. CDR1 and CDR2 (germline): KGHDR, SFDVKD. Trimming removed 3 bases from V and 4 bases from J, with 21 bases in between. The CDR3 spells CATSDSRGPAAVYNEQFF. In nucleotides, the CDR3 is TGTGCCACCAGTGATAGTCGTGGCCCGGCCGCAGTATACAATGAGCAGTTCTTC.

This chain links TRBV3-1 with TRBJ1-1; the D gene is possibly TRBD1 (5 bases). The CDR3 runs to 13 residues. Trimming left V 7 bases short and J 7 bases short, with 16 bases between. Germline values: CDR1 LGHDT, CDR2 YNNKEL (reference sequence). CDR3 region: CASISLDTFEAFF. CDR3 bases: TGTGCCAGCATCTCTCTGGACACCTTTGAAGCTTTCTTT.